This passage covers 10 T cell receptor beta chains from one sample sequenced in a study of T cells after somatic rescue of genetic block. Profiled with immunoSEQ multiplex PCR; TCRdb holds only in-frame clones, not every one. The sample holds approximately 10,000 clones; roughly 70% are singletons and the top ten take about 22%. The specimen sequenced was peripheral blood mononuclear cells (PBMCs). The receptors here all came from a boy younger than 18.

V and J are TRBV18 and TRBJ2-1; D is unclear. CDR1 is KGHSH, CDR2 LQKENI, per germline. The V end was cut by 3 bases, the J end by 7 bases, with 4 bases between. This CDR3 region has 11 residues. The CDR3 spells CASSPINEQFF. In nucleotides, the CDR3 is TGTGCCAGCTCACCTATTAATGAGCAGTTCTTC.

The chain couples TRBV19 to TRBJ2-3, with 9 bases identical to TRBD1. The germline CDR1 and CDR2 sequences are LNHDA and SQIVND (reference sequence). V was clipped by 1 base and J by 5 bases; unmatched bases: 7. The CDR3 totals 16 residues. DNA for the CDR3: TGTGCCAGTAGTATAGGCGGCGGACAGGGGAGAGATACGCAGTATTTT. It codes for CASSIGGGQGRDTQYF.

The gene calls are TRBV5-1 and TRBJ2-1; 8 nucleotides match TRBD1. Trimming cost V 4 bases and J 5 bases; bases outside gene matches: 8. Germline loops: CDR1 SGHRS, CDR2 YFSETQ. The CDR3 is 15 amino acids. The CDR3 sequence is CASSPLRGRDNEQFF. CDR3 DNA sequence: TGCGCCAGCAGCCCCCTCAGGGGGCGTGACAATGAGCAGTTCTTC.

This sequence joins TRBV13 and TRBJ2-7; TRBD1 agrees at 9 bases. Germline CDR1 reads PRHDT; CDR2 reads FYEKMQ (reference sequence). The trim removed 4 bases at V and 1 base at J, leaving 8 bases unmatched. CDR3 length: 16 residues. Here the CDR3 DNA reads TGTGCCAGCAGCTCTAGGCTCGGGACAGGGTCCTACGAGCAGTACTTC. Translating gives CASSSRLGTGSYEQYF.

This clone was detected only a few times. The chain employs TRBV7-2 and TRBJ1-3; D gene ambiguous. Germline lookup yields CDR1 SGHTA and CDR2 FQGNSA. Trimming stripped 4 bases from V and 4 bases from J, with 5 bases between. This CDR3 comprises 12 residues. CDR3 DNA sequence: TGTGCCAGCAGCTCGACAGGAAACACCATATATTTT. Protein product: CASSSTGNTIYF.

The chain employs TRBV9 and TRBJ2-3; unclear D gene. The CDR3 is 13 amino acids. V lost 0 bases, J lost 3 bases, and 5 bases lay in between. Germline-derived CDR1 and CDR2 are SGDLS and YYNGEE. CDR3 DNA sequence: TGTGCCAGCAGCGTAGTGGGGACAGATACGCAGTATTTT. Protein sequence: CASSVVGTDTQYF.

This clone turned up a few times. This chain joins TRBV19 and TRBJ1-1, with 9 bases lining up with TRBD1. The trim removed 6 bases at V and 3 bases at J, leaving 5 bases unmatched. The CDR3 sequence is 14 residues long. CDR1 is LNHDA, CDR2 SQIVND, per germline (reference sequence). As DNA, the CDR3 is TGTGCCAGTAGGCCCGGGACAGGGTACACTGAAGCTTTCTTT. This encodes CASRPGTGYTEAFF. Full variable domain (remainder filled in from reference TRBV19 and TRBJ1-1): DGGITQSPKYLFRKEGQNVTLSCEQNLNHDAMYWYRQDPGQGLRLIYYSQIVNDFQKGDIAEGYSVSREKKESFPLTVTSAQKNPTAFYLCASRPGTGYTEAFFGQGTRLTVV.

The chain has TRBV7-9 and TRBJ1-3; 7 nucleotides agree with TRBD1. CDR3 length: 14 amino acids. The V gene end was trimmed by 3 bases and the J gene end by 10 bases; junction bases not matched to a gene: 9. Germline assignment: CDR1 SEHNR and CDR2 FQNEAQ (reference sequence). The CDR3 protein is CASSLHGTVSTIYF. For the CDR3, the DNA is TGTGCCAGCAGCTTGCACGGGACAGTCTCAACCATATATTTT.

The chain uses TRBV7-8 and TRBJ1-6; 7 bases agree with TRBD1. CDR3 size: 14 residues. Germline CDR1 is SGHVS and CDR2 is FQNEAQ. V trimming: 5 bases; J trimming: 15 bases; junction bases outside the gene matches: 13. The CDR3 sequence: CASSKPGQQKGLHF. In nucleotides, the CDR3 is TGTGCCAGCAGCAAACCGGGACAGCAGAAAGGCCTCCACTTT.

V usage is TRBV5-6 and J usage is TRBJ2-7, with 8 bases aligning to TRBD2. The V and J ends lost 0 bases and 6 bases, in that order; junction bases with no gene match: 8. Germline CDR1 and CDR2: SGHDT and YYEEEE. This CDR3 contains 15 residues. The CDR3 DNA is TGTGCCAGCAGCTTGGCCCCGGGACTAGTAGGCGAGCAGTACTTC. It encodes CASSLAPGLVGEQYF.